This entry features one T cell receptor beta chain sequence. V was shortened by 1 base and J by 0 bases, with 25 bases between the two germline ends. CDR3 length: 20 residues. Per germline, CDR1 LGHDT and CDR2 YNNKEL (reference sequence). This sample is part of a study of blood T cell repertoires in COVID-19. TCRdb keeps only in-frame clones here, not all; method: immunoSEQ multiplex PCR. The sample carries some 270,000 clones, about 85% recorded once. The sequencing input was PBMCs or T cells enriched from blood (not recorded which). The chain is built from TRBV3-1 (or the pseudogene TRBV3-2) and TRBJ2-7; possible D gene TRBD2, 7 bases. The sequence was collected from a woman in her fifties or sixties who had been exposed to COVID-19. The CDR3 region has the DNA TGTGCCAGCAGCCAAGCTCCCTTTTCATCTCGGGGGGCGAGCTCCTACGAGCAGTACTTC. Amino acid sequence: CASSQAPFSSRGASSYEQYF.